A single sample gave rise to the 20 T cell receptor beta chains below, sequenced in a study of beta chain features in type 1 diabetes. Every isolated RNA sample was fully reverse transcribed, so sequencing captured expressed TCRB transcripts. Data came from immunoSEQ multiplex PCR; TCRdb stores just in-frame clones and leaves some out. The sample contains about 900,000 clones, 15% to 20% of which appear only once. The specimen sequenced was naive CD4+ T cells from blood. All receptors derive from a woman aged 18-30 years in good health.

V is TRBV7-3 and J is TRBJ2-2, with 9 bases aligning to TRBD1. The CDR3 has 16 residues. Germline CDR1 SGHTA, CDR2 FQGTGA. V shed 2 bases and J 5 bases; nucleotides not matched to a gene: 6. The CDR3 here is CASSLRTGEQTGELFF. CDR3 sequence (DNA): TGTGCCAGCAGCTTACGGACAGGGGAACAAACCGGGGAGCTGTTTTTT.

This clone has a handful of counts. The V and J genes are TRBV2 and TRBJ2-1, with a possible D match to TRBD2 (6 bases). V lost 9 bases and J lost 3, with 12 bases in between. The CDR3 runs to 13 residues. Germline V gene lookup returns CDR1 SNHLY and CDR2 FYNNEI. The CDR3 here is CARSWDFYNEQFF. DNA of the CDR3: TGTGCCAGATCCTGGGACTTCTACAATGAGCAGTTCTTC. The whole variable domain, remainder taken from reference TRBV2 and TRBJ2-1, is EPEVTQTPSHQVTQMGQEVILRCVPISNHLYFYWYRQILGQKVEFLVSFYNNEISEKSEIFDDQFSVERPDGSNFTLKIRSTKLEDSAMYFCARSWDFYNEQFFGPGTRLTVL.

This clone was found a few times. The chain couples TRBV7-2 to TRBJ2-2; maybe TRBD2 (6 bases). Per the germline V gene, CDR1 is SGHTA and CDR2 is FQGNSA. The CDR3 is 16 residues long. V dropped 2 bases and J dropped 6 bases, with 16 bases sitting between them. The CDR3 nucleotides read TGTGCCAGCAGCTTATACCCCGGGAGTAACGCCGGGGAGCTGTTTTTT. This gives the protein CASSLYPGSNAGELFF.

The gene calls are TRBV6-5 and TRBJ1-2; D ambiguous. The germline gives CDR1 MNHEY, CDR2 SVGAGI. There are 13 residues in the CDR3. V was cut by 5 bases and J by 11 bases, with 18 bases left in between. In DNA, the CDR3 is TGTGCCAGCAGTCAACGTTATGAGGGTGGGTACACCTTC. Translated: CASSQRYEGGYTF.

The table lists this clone with a few counts. The chain combines TRBV12-5 with TRBJ2-1; 9 bases agree with TRBD1. Germline-derived CDR1 and CDR2 are LGHNT and FRNRAP. The CDR3 runs 17 residues. V was pared by 1 base and J by 7 bases, with 11 bases of the junction left unmatched. CDR3 loop: CASGLATTGGNRNEQFF. In DNA, the CDR3 is TGTGCTAGTGGTTTGGCCACTACAGGGGGCAATAGGAATGAGCAGTTCTTC. Full variable domain (missing parts from reference TRBV12-5 and TRBJ2-1): DARVTQTPRHKVTEMGQEVTMRCQPILGHNTVFWYRQTMMQGLELLAYFRNRAPLDDSGMPKDRFSAEMPDATLATLKIQPSEPRDSAVYFCASGLATTGGNRNEQFFGPGTRLTVL.

A few counts support this clone. V gene TRBV6-5 combines with J gene TRBJ1-2; D uncertain. The CDR3 is made up of 13 amino acids. The germline gives CDR1 MNHEY, CDR2 SVGAGI. Trimming left V 10 bases short and J 5 bases short, with 17 bases between. This chain's CDR3 is CATHGRQPYGYTF. Written as DNA, the CDR3 is TGTGCCACCCACGGGCGGCAGCCTTATGGCTACACCTTC.

The chain uses TRBV9 and TRBJ2-3, with D perhaps matching TRBD2 (5 bases). This CDR3 region has 16 residues. The V end was cut by 0 bases, the J end by 2 bases, with 13 bases between. Germline V gene data show CDR1 as SGDLS and CDR2 as YYNGEE. The CDR3 coding sequence is TGTGCCAGCAGCGTAGAGGCAGCGGCTTACACAGATACGCAGTATTTT. This sequence encodes CASSVEAAAYTDTQYF.

This chain links TRBV29-1 with TRBJ2-7; a possible D gene is TRBD1 (7 bases). With 4 bases removed from V and 4 bases from J, the gap between germline ends came to 14 bases. The CDR3 sequence is 13 residues long. Looked up from germline, CDR1 is SQVTM and CDR2 is ANQGSEA. The DNA for the CDR3 is TGCAGCGTTGGTCGGCAGGGGGGATACGAGCAGTACTTC. Translating it yields CSVGRQGGYEQYF.

A few counts support this clone. V and J are TRBV14 and TRBJ2-3; TRBD2 is a possible D gene (5 bases). CDR1 and CDR2 from the germline V gene are SGHDN and FVKESK. V was pared by 4 bases and J by 0 bases, with 11 bases between. The CDR3 sequence is 15 residues long. For the CDR3, the DNA is TGTGCCAGCAGCCTCCAGAGCGGCAGCACAGATACGCAGTATTTT. Translated: CASSLQSGSTDTQYF.

The chain couples TRBV10-3 to TRBJ2-2; 7 nucleotides align to TRBD1. CDR3 length equals 15 residues. The V gene's germline CDR1 is ENHRY and CDR2 SYGVKD. The V gene end was trimmed by 2 bases and the J gene end by 5 bases; junction bases not matched to a gene: 5. DNA for the CDR3: TGTGCCATCAGTGAGCAGACAGGGACGACCGGGGAGCTGTTTTTT. Translated, it gives CAISEQTGTTGELFF.

This clone was counted only a few times. The chain uses TRBV7-2 and TRBJ2-7, with 10 bases identical to TRBD1. V was clipped by 2 bases and J by 3 bases; unmatched bases: 4. Germline V gene lookup returns CDR1 SGHTA and CDR2 FQGNSA. The CDR3 totals 15 residues. CDR3 in DNA: TGTGCCAGCAGCTTACGGGACAGGGGCTTCTACGAGCAGTACTTC. Translated, it gives CASSLRDRGFYEQYF.

This clone turned up a few times. The chain combines TRBV4-3 with TRBJ2-1; 11 bases agree with TRBD2. The CDR3 is 17 amino acids. V was pared by 5 bases and J by 3 bases, with 9 bases of the junction left unmatched. CDR1 and CDR2 from the germline V gene are LGHNA and YSLEER. CDR3 region: CASSLVLAGDDYNEQFF. CDR3 sequence (DNA): TGCGCCAGCAGCTTGGTACTAGCGGGAGACGACTACAATGAGCAGTTCTTC.

The V call is TRBV5-8, the J call TRBJ2-2; TRBD1 matches 7 bases. CDR1 and CDR2 (germline): SGHTS, YDEGEE. The CDR3 totals 15 residues. V was clipped by 4 bases and J by 3 bases; unmatched bases: 6. Here the CDR3 reads CASSEDRVYTGELFF. The CDR3 DNA is TGTGCCAGCAGCGAAGACAGGGTGTACACCGGGGAGCTGTTTTTT.

This chain connects TRBV14 to TRBJ2-6; D gene ambiguous. Germline V gene data show CDR1 as SGHDN and CDR2 as FVKESK. CDR3 length equals 17 residues. V lost 5 bases and J lost 1, with 15 bases in between. The CDR3 region has the DNA TGTGCCAGCAGCAAAGGCGTGGCTAGGTCTGGGGCCAACGTCCTGACTTTC. It translates to CASSKGVARSGANVLTF.

As for this clone: Other DNA sequences in this sample translate to the same CDR3. The chain combines TRBV5-4 with TRBJ2-7; 8 bases agree with TRBD2. Per germline, CDR1 SGHNT and CDR2 YYREEE (reference sequence). The V gene end was trimmed by 0 bases and the J gene end by 2 bases; junction bases not matched to a gene: 1. The CDR3 totals 14 residues. The CDR3 DNA sequence: TGTGCCAGCAGCTTGGCGGGGGGGGCCTACGAGCAGTACTTC. It specifies CASSLAGGAYEQYF.

This clone turned up a few times. The rearrangement links TRBV5-1 to TRBJ2-1, with TRBD1 as a possible D gene (6 bases). V gave up 5 bases and J gave up 0 bases, with 12 bases separating them. CDR1 SGHRS and CDR2 YFSETQ come from the germline V gene. The CDR3 extends over 15 amino acids. The CDR3 is CASRTQGYSYNEQFF. CDR3 coding DNA: TGCGCCAGCAGAACACAGGGATACTCCTACAATGAGCAGTTCTTC. Drawing the rest from reference TRBV5-1 and TRBJ2-1, the complete variable domain is KAGVTQTPRYLIKTRGQQVTLSCSPISGHRSVSWYQQTPGQGLQFLFEYFSETQRNKGNFPGRFSGRQFSNSRSEMNVSTLELGDSALYLCASRTQGYSYNEQFFGPGTRLTVL.

The chain combines TRBV28 with TRBJ2-1; 8 bases map to TRBD2. Germline trimming cut 8 bases from V and 2 bases from J; bases unmatched to any gene: 8. There are 15 residues in the CDR3. CDR1 and CDR2 from the germline V gene are MDHEN and SYDVKM. The CDR3 DNA follows: TGTGCCAGCTCCCTTAGCGGGACAACCTACAATGAGCAGTTCTTC. This gives the protein CASSLSGTTYNEQFF. Combining the CDR3 with reference TRBV28 and TRBJ2-1 gives the whole variable domain DVKVTQSSRYLVKRTGEKVFLECVQDMDHENMFWYRQDPGLGLRLIYFSYDVKMKEKGDIPEGYSVSREKKERFSLILESASTNQTSMYLCASSLSGTTYNEQFFGPGTRLTVL.

This clone was seen only a few times. V usage is TRBV19 and J usage is TRBJ1-4, with a possible D match to TRBD1 (5 bases). The V gene lost 7 bases and the J gene lost 6 bases, with 15 bases spanning the gap. Per the germline V gene, CDR1 is LNHDA and CDR2 is SQIVND (reference sequence). The CDR3 consists of 14 residues. The CDR3 DNA reads as TGTGCCAGTACCCGGGGCTCTCCGTATGAAAAACTGTTTTTT. Translating it yields CASTRGSPYEKLFF.

This clone was picked up a small number of times. V gene TRBV15 combines with J gene TRBJ1-1; TRBD1 matches 7 bases. Trimming removed 3 bases from V and 7 bases from J; junction bases left unmatched: 5. The germline gives CDR1 LNHNV, CDR2 YYDKDF (reference sequence). This CDR3 is 13 amino acids long. The CDR3 DNA is TGTGCCACCAGCAGCTCGGGACAGCTTGAAGCTTTCTTT. It specifies CATSSSGQLEAFF.

The chain is built from TRBV4-1 and TRBJ1-6; D ambiguous. Germline CDR1 MGHRA, CDR2 YSYEKL. The V gene lost 5 bases and the J gene lost 10 bases, with 18 bases spanning the gap. The CDR3 totals 15 residues. DNA of the CDR3: TGCGCCAGCAGCAACTTTCCCGGAGGTGGATCACCCCTCCACTTT. Protein: CASSNFPGGGSPLHF.